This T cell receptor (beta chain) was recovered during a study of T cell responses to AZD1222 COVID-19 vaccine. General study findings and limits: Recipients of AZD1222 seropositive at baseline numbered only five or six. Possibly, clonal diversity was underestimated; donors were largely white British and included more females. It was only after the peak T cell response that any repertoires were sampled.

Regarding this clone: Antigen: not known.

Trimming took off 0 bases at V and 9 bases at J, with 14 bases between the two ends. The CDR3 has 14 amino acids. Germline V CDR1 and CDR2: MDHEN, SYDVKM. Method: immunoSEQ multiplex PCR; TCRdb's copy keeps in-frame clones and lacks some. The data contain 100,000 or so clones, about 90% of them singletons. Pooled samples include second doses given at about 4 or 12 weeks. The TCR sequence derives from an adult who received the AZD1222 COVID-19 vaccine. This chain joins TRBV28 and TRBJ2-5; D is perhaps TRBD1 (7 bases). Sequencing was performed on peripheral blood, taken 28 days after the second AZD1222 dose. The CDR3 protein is CASSLWQGQRAQYF. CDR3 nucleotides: TGTGCCAGCAGTTTATGGCAGGGACAGCGGGCCCAGTACTTC.